The source of this TCR beta chain is a study of T cell clones after liver transplantation. Study information: A pre-transplant mixed lymphocyte reaction with TCRbeta sequencing defined graft-donor-reactive clones followed in post-transplant blood. Three of the eight recipients were HCV-positive; the rest had non-autoimmune, non-viral transplant indications.

Sequencing was performed with immunoSEQ multiplex PCR; in TCRdb, only in-frame clones are kept and a portion is missing. The sample consists of 68,000 or so clones, approximately 80% of them appearing once. CDR3 length equals 16 residues. The germline V gene encodes CDR1 LNHDA and CDR2 SQIVND (reference sequence). Trimming shortened V by 8 bases and J by 0 bases, and 17 bases separated the two germline ends. Study-wide results and limits: Conclusions were preliminary, with small, heterogeneous patient groups. Graft donor-reactive T cells may have migrated into the graft rather than being deleted.

As concerns this clone: What it binds is unknown.

The receptor comes from a human donor who received a liver transplant. The sample in question was CD4+ T cells from blood, obtained before liver transplant. V usage is TRBV19 and J usage is TRBJ1-3; tentative D call: TRBD1 (6 bases). CDR3 amino acids: CASSDSQFHSGNTIYF. Here the CDR3 DNA reads TGTGCCAGTTCGGACAGCCAATTCCACTCTGGAAACACCATATATTTT. Complete variable domain (other parts from reference TRBV19 and TRBJ1-3): DGGITQSPKYLFRKEGQNVTLSCEQNLNHDAMYWYRQDPGQGLRLIYYSQIVNDFQKGDIAEGYSVSREKKESFPLTVTSAQKNPTAFYLCASSDSQFHSGNTIYFGEGSWLTVV.